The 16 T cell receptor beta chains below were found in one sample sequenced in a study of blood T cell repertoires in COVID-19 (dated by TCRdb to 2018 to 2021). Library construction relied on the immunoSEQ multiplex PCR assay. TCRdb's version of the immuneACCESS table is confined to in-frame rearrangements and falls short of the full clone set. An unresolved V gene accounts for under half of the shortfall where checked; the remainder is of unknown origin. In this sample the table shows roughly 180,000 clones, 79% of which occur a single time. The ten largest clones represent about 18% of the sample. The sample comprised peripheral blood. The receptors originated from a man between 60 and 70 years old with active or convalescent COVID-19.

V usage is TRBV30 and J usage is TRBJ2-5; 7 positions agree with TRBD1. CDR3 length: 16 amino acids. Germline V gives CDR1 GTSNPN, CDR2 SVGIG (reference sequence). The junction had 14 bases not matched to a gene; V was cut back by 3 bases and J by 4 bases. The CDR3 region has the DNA TGTGCCTGGAGCCCAGCCGGGACAGAAAGTCGAGAGACCCAGTACTTC. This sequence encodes CAWSPAGTESRETQYF.

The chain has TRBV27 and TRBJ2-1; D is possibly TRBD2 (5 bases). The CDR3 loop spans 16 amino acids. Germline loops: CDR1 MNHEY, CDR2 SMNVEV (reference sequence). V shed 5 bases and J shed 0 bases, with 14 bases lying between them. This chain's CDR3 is CASSPLDGSSYNEQFF. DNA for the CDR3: TGTGCCAGCAGTCCACTAGATGGAAGCTCCTACAATGAGCAGTTCTTC.

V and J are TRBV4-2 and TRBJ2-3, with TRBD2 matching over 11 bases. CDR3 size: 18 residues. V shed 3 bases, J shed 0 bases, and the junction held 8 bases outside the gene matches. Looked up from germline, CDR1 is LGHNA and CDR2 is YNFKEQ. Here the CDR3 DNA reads TGTGCCAGCAGCCAGAGACTCCGGACTAGCGGGAGCACAGATACGCAGTATTTT. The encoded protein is CASSQRLRTSGSTDTQYF.

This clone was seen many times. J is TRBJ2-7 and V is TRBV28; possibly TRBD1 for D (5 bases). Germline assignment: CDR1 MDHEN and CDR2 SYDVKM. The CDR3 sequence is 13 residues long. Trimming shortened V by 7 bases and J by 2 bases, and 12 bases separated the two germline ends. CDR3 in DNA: TGTGCCAGCATGGTACAGGCTACCTACGAGCAGTACTTC. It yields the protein CASMVQATYEQYF.

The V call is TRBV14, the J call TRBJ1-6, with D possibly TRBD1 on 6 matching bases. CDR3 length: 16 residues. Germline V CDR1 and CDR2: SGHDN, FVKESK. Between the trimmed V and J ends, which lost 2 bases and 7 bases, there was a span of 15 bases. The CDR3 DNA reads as TGTGCCAGCAGCCAAAGAAGGGGGTTCGAGAATTCACCCCTCCACTTT. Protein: CASSQRRGFENSPLHF. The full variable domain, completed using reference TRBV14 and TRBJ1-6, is EAGVTQFPSHSVIEKGQTVTLRCDPISGHDNLYWYRRVMGKEIKFLLHFVKESKQDESGMPNNRFLAERTGGTYSTLKVQPAELEDSGVYFCASSQRRGFENSPLHFGNGTRLTVT.

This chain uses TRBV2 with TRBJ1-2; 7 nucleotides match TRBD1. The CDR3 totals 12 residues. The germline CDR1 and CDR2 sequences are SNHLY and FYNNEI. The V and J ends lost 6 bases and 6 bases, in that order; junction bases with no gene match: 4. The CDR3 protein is CASSATGDGYTF. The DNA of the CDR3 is TGTGCCAGCAGCGCTACAGGGGATGGCTACACCTTC.

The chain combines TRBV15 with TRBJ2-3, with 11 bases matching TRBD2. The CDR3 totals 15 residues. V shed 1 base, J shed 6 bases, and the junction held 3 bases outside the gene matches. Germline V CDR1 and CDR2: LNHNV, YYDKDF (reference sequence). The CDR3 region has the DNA TGTGCCACCAGCAGAGTTGCTAGCGGGGGGGATACGCAGTATTTT. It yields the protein CATSRVASGGDTQYF.

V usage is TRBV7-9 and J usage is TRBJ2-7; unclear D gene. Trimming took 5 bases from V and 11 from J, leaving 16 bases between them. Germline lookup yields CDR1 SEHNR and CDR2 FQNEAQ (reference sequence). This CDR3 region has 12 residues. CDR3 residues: CASSNSRVPEYF. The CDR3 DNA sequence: TGTGCCAGCAGCAACTCCCGGGTCCCAGAGTACTTC.

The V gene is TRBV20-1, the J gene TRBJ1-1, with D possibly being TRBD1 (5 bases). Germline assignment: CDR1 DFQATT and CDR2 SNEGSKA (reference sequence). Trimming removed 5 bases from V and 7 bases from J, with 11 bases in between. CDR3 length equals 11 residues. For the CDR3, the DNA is TGCAGTGCTTCAGGGCACCATGAAGCTTTCTTT. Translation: CSASGHHEAFF.

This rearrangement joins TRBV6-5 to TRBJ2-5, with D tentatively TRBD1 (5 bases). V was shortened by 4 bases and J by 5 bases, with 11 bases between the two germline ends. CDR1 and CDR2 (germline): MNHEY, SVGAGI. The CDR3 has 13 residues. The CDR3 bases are TGTGCCAGCAGTTTCTCGCAGGGTGAGACCCAGTACTTC. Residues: CASSFSQGETQYF.

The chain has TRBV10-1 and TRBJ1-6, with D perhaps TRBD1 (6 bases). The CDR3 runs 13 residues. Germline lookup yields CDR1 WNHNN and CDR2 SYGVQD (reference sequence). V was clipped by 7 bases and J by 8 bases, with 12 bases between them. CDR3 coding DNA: TGCGCCAGCACCTGGACAGCGGATTCACCCCTCCACTTT. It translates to CASTWTADSPLHF.

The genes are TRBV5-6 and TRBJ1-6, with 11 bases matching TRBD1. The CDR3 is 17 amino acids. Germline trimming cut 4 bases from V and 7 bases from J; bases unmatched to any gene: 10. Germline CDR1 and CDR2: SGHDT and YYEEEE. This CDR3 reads CASSQGQGAYGNSPLHF. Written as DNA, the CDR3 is TGTGCCAGCAGCCAAGGACAGGGGGCGTATGGCAATTCACCCCTCCACTTT.

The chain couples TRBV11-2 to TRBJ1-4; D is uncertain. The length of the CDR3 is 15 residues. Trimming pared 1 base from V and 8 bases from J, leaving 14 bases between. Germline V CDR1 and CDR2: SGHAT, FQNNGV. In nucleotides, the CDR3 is TGTGCCAGCAGCTTAGTGCCCCCGCGAGAAGAAAAACTGTTTTTT. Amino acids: CASSLVPPREEKLFF.

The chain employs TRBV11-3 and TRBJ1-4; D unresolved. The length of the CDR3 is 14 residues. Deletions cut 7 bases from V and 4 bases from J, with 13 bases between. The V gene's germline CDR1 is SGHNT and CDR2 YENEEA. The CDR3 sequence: CASTNRDYNEKLFF. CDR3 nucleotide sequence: TGTGCCAGCACGAACCGAGACTATAATGAAAAACTGTTTTTT.

The CDR3 DNA reads as TGTGCCAGTAGTATGGTAGTTTACAATGAGCAGTTCTTC. It specifies CASSMVVYNEQFF. This chain uses TRBV19 with TRBJ2-1; D not resolved. The CDR3 has 13 residues. The V gene's germline CDR1 is LNHDA and CDR2 SQIVND (reference sequence). V was trimmed by 3 bases and J by 4 bases, leaving 7 bases between them.

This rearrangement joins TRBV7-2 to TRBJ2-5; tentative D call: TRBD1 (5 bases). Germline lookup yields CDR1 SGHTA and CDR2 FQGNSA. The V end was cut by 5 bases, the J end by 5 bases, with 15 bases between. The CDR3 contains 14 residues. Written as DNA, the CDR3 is TGTGCCAGCAGCCTTATTTACAGGCTCGAGACCCAGTACTTC. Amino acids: CASSLIYRLETQYF.